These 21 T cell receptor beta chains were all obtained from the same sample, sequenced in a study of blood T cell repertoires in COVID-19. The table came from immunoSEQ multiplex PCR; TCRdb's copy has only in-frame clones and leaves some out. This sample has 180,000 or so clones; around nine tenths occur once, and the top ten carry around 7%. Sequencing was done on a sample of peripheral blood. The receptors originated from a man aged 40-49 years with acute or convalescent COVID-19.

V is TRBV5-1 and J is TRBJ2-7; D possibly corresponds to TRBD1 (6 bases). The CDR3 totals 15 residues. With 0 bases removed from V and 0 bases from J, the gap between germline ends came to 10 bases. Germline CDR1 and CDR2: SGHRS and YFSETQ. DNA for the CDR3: TGCGCCAGCAGCTTGGTCGGGACACCCTCCTACGAGCAGTACTTC. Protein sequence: CASSLVGTPSYEQYF.

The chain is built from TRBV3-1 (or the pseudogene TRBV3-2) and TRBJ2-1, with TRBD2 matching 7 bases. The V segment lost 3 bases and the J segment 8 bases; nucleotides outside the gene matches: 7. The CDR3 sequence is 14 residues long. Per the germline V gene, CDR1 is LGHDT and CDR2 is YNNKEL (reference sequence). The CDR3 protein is CASSQRGSVDEQFF. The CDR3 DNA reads TGTGCCAGCAGCCAGCGGGGGTCCGTCGATGAGCAGTTCTTC.

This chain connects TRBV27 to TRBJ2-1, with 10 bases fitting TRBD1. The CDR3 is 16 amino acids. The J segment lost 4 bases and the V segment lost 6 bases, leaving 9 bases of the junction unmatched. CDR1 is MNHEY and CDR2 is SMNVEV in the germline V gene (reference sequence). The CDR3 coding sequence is TGTGCCAGCAGGTTGAGACAGGGGGCGTATTACAATGAGCAGTTCTTC. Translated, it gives CASRLRQGAYYNEQFF.

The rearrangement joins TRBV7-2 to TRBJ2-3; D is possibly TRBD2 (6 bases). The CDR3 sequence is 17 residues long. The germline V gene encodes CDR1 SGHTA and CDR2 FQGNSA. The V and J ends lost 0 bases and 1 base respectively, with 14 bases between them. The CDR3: CASSLAPGRGGTDTQYF. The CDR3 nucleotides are TGTGCCAGCAGCTTAGCGCCGGGGCGGGGAGGCACAGATACGCAGTATTTT.

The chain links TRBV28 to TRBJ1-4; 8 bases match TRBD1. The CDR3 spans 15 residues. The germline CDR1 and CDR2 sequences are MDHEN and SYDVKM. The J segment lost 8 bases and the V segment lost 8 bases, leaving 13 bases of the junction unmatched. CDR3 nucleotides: TGTGCCAGCGTGGGACAGGCGGCAGGAGGAGAAAAACTGTTTTTT. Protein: CASVGQAAGGEKLFF.

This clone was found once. CDR3 nucleotides: TGTGCCAGCAGTCTGACTAGCGGGGGGGCCAGGGATGAGCAGTTCTTC. Protein sequence: CASSLTSGGARDEQFF. J is TRBJ2-1 and V is TRBV27, with 14 nucleotides matching TRBD2. V dropped 5 bases and J dropped 8; count of bases not matched to a gene: 8. Germline V gene sequence: CDR1 MNHEY, CDR2 SMNVEV (reference sequence). This CDR3 region has 16 residues.

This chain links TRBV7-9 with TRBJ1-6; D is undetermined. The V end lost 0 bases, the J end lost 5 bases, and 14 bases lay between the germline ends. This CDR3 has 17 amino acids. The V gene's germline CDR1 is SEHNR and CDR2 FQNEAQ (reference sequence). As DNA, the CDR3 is TGTGCCAGCAGCTTAGCGAGTCCAGGCAAAAATAATTCACCCCTCCACTTT. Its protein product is CASSLASPGKNNSPLHF.

The CDR3 sequence: CASSQQGLSYEQYF. The CDR3 DNA reads TGTGCCAGCAGCCAACAGGGACTCTCCTACGAGCAGTACTTC. The chain combines TRBV3-1 (or the pseudogene TRBV3-2) with TRBJ2-7; D possibly corresponds to TRBD2 (6 bases). Trimming stripped 2 bases from V and 0 bases from J, with 8 bases between. The CDR3 spans 14 residues. Germline CDR1 is LGHDT and CDR2 is YNNKEL (reference sequence).

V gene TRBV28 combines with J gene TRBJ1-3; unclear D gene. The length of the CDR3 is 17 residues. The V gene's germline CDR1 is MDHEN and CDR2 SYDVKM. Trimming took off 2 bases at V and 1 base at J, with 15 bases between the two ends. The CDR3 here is CASSLVISDLSGNTIYF. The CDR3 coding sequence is TGTGCCAGCAGTTTAGTCATCTCAGATCTTTCTGGAAACACCATATATTTT. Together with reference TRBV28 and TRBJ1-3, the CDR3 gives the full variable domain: DVKVTQSSRYLVKRTGEKVFLECVQDMDHENMFWYRQDPGLGLRLIYFSYDVKMKEKGDIPEGYSVSREKKERFSLILESASTNQTSMYLCASSLVISDLSGNTIYFGEGSWLTVV.

CDR3 amino acids: CASSRGGQGLLGQYF. The CDR3 DNA is TGTGCCAGTAGCAGAGGGGGACAGGGACTTTTGGGGCAGTACTTC. The V call is TRBV19, the J call TRBJ2-7; 9 nucleotides line up with TRBD1. Germline CDR1 is LNHDA and CDR2 is SQIVND (reference sequence). There are 15 residues in the CDR3. V was clipped by 6 bases and J by 9 bases; unmatched bases: 15.

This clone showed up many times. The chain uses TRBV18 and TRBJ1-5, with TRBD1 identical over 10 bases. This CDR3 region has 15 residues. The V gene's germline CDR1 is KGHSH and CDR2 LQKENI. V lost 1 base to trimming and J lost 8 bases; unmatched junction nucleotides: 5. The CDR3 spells CASSPRDRGIEPQHF. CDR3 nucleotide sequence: TGTGCCAGCTCACCACGGGACAGGGGCATTGAGCCCCAGCATTTT.

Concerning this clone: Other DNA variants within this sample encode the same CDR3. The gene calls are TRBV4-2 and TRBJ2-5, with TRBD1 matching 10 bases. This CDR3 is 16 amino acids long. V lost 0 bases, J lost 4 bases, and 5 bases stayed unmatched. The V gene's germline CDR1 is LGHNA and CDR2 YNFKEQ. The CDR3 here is CASSQDGTGARETQYF. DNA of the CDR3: TGTGCCAGCAGCCAAGATGGGACAGGGGCGCGAGAGACCCAGTACTTC.

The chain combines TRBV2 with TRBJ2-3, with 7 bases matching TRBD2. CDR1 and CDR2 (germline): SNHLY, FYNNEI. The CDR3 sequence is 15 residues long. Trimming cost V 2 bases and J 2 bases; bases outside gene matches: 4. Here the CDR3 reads CASSEPGTITDTQYF. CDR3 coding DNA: TGTGCCAGCAGTGAACCAGGGACTATCACAGATACGCAGTATTTT.

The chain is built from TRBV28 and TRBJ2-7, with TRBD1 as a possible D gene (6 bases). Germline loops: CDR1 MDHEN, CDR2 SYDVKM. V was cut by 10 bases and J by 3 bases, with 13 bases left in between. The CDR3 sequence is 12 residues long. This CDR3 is CATQDSFYEQYF. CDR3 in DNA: TGTGCCACCCAGGACAGCTTCTACGAGCAGTACTTC.

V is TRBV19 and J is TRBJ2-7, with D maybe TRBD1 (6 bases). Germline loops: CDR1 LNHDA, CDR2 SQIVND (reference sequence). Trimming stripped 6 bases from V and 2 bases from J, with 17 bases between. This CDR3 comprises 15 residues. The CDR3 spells CASRPGQSATYEQYF. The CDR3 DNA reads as TGTGCCAGTAGACCCGGACAGTCGGCCACCTACGAGCAGTACTTC.

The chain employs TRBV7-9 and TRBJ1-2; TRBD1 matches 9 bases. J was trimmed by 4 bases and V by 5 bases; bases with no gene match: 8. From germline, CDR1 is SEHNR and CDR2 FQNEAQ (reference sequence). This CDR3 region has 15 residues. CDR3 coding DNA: TGTGCCAGCAGCCTATACAGGGGGCTTAGCTATGGCTACACCTTC. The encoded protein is CASSLYRGLSYGYTF.

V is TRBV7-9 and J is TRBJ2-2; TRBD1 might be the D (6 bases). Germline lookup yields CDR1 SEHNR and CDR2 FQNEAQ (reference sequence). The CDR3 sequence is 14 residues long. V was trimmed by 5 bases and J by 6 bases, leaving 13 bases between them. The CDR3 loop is CASSGQMGSGELFF. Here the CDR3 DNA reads TGTGCCAGCAGCGGACAGATGGGTTCCGGGGAGCTGTTTTTT.

The CDR3 nucleotides are TGTGCCAGCAGCTTATCCCGGGGAGGCCAAGAGACCCAGTACTTC. Translated, it gives CASSLSRGGQETQYF. The chain is built from TRBV11-2 and TRBJ2-5, with D possibly matching TRBD2 (6 bases). Germline V gives CDR1 SGHAT, CDR2 FQNNGV. There are 15 residues in the CDR3. Trimming shortened V by 2 bases and J by 1 base, and 11 bases separated the two germline ends.

This CDR3 is CAIRQGVGLAGYTF. In DNA form, the CDR3 reads TGTGCCATCAGACAGGGAGTGGGTCTGGCTGGCTACACCTTC. V usage is TRBV10-3 and J usage is TRBJ1-2; TRBD1 might be the D (6 bases). The CDR3 loop spans 14 amino acids. V lost 6 bases and J lost 7, with 18 bases in between. CDR1 ENHRY and CDR2 SYGVKD come from the germline V gene.

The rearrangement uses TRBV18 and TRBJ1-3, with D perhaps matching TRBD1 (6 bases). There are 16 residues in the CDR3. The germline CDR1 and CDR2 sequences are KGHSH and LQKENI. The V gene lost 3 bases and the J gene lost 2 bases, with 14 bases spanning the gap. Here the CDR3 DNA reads TGTGCCAGCTCACCCCTACAGGGCGGCGCTGGAAACACCATATATTTT. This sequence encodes CASSPLQGGAGNTIYF. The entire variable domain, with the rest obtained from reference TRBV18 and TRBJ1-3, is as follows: NAGVMQNPRHLVRRRGQEARLRCSPMKGHSHVYWYRQLPEEGLKFMVYLQKENIIDESGMPKERFSAEFPKEGPSILRIQQVVRGDSAAYFCASSPLQGGAGNTIYFGEGSWLTVV.

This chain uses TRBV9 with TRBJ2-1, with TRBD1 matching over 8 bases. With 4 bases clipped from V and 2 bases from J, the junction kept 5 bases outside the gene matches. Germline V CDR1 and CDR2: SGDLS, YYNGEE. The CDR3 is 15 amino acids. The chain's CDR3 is CASSLHRGAYNEQFF. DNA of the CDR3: TGTGCCAGCAGCCTCCACAGGGGGGCCTACAATGAGCAGTTCTTC.